This T cell receptor beta chain was retrieved from a study of CD8 T cells in Susac syndrome. The CDR3 has 15 residues. Per the germline V gene, CDR1 is SGHNT and CDR2 is YYREEE (reference sequence). V lost 4 bases, J lost 4 bases, and 18 bases lay in between. General study points: The Susac syndrome CD4+ T cell repertoires displayed no clonal expansion.

About this clonotype itself: Its target is not known.

Bulk CD8+ and CD4+ cells came from magnetic negative isolation; CD8+ TEMRA by FACS. It was with random hexamers that roughly 0.45 to 1 ug RNA was reverse transcribed. The TCR beta CDR3 was amplified by immunoSEQ multiplex PCR across 54 Vbeta, 13 Jbeta. TCRdb recomputed calls from the immunoSEQ multiplex PCR reads with MiXCR, one row per CDR3 protein. This sample carries roughly 130,000 distinct CDR3 sequences, over 90% of them seen once, and the ten largest clones take roughly 0.13%. The source of this sequence is a human donor with Susac syndrome. This rearrangement joins TRBV5-4 to TRBJ2-7; tentatively, D is TRBD2 (5 bases). Sequenced input: CD4+ T cells from PBMCs. CDR3 amino acids: CASSRLPAAQYEQYF. Here the CDR3 DNA reads TGTGCCAGCAGCCGTCTTCCAGCGGCTCAATACGAGCAGTACTTC.